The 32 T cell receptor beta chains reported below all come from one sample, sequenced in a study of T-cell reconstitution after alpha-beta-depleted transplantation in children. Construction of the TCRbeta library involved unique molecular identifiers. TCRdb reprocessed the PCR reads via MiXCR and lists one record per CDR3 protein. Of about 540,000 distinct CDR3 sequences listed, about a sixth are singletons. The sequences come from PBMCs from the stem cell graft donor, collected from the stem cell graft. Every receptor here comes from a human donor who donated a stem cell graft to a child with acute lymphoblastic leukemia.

In nucleotides, the CDR3 is TGTGCCAGCACCGTGGCCGGAGGGGACAATGAGCAGTTCTTC. Amino acid sequence: CASTVAGGDNEQFF. J is TRBJ2-1 and V is TRBV5-6, with a weak D call TRBD2 (6 bases). V was clipped by 6 bases and J by 5 bases, with 15 bases between them. The CDR3 has 14 residues. Germline V gives CDR1 SGHDT, CDR2 YYEEEE.

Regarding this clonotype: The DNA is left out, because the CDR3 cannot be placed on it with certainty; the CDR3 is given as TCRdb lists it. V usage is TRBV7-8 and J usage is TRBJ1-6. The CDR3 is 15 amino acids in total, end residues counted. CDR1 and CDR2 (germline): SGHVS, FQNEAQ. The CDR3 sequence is CASSFQVSSDSPLHF.

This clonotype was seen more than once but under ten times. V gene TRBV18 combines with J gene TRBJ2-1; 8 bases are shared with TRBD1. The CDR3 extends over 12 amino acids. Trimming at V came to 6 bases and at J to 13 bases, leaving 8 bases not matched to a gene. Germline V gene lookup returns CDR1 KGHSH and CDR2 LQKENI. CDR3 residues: CASSQQGAEQFF. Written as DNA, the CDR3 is TGTGCCAGCTCCCAGCAGGGGGCGGAACAGTTCTTC.

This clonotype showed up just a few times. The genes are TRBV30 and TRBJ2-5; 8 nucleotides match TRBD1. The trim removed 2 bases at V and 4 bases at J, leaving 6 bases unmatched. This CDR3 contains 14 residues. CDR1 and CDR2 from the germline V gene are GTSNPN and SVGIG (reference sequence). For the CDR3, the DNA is TGTGCCTGGAGTACCCGGACAGGGAGAGAGACCCAGTACTTC. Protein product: CAWSTRTGRETQYF.

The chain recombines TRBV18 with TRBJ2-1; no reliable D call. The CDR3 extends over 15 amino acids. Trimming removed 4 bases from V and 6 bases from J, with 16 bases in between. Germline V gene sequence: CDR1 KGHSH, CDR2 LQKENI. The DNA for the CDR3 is TGTGCCAGCTCACTTCTCCATACAGACCCCAATGAGCAGTTCTTC. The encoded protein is CASSLLHTDPNEQFF. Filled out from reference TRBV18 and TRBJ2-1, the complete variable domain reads NAGVMQNPRHLVRRRGQEARLRCSPMKGHSHVYWYRQLPEEGLKFMVYLQKENIIDESGMPKERFSAEFPKEGPSILRIQQVVRGDSAAYFCASSLLHTDPNEQFFGPGTRLTVL.

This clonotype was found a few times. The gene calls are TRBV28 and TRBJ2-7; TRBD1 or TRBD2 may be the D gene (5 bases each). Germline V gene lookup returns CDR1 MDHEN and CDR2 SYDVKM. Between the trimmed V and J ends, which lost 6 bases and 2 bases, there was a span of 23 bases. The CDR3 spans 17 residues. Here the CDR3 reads CASSTRGRATVTYEQYF. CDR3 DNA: TGTGCCAGCAGCACTAGGGGAAGAGCGACGGTTACCTACGAGCAGTACTTC.

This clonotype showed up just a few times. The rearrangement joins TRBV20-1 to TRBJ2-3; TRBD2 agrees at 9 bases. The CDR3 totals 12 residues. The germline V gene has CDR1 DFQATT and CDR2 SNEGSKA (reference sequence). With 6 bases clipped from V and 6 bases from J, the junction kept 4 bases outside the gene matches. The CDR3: CSARTSADTQYF. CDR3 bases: TGCAGTGCCAGGACTAGCGCGGATACGCAGTATTTT.

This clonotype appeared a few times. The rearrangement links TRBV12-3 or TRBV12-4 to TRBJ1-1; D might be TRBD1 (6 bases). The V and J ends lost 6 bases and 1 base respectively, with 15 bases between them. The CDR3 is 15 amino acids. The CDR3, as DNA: TGTGCCAGCAGCTTAAGGGGGGGAGGGAACACTGAAGCTTTCTTT. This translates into CASSLRGGGNTEAFF.

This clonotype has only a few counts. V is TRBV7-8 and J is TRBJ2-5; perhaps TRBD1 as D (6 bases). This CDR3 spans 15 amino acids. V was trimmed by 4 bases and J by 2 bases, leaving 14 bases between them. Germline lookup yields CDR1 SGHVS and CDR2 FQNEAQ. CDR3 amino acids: CASSSSTGLQETQYF. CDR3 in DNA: TGTGCCAGCAGCTCGAGCACAGGGTTGCAAGAGACCCAGTACTTC. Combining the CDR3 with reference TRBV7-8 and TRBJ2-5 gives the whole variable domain GAGVSQSPRYKVAKRGQDVALRCDPISGHVSLFWYQQALGQGPEFLTYFQNEAQLDKSGLPSDRFFAERPEGSVSTLKIQRTQQEDSAVYLCASSSSTGLQETQYFGPGTRLLVL.

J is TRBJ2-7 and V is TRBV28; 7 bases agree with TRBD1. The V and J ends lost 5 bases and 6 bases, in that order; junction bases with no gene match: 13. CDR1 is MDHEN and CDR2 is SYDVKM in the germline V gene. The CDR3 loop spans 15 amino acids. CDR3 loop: CASSTRDSRLIEQYF. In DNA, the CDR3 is TGTGCCAGCAGTACCAGGGACAGCCGGCTGATCGAGCAGTACTTC.

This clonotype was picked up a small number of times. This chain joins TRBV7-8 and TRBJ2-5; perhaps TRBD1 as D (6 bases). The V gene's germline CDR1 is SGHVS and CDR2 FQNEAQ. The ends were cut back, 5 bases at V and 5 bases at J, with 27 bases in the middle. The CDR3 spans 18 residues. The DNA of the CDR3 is TGTGCCAGCAGCCCCAGATTACAGGGCCGGGAAAGTAGGGAGACCCAGTACTTC. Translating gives CASSPRLQGRESRETQYF.

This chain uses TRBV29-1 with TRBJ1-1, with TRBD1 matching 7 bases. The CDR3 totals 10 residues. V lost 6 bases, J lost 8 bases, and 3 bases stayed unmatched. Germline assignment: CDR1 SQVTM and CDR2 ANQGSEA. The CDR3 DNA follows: TGCAGCGTAAGGGACAGCGAAGCTTTCTTT. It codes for CSVRDSEAFF.

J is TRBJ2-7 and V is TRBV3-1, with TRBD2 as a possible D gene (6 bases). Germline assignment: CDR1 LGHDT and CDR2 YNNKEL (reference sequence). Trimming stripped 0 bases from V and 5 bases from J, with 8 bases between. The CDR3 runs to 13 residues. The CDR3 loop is CASSQDGGNEQYF. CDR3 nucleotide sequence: TGTGCCAGCAGCCAAGATGGAGGGAACGAGCAGTACTTC.

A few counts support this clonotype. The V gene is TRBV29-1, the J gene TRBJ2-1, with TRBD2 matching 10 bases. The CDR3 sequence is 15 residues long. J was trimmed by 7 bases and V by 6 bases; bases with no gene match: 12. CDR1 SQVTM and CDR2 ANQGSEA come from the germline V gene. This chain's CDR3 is CSVVSAGGPRNEQFF. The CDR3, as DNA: TGCAGCGTCGTCTCAGCGGGAGGGCCACGGAATGAGCAGTTCTTC.

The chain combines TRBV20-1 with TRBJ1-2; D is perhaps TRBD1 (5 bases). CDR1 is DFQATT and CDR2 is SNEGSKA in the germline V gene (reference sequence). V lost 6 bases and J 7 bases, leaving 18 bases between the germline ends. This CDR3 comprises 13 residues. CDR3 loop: CSARLGERAGYTF. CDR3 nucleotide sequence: TGCAGTGCGCGACTGGGGGAACGTGCTGGCTACACCTTC.

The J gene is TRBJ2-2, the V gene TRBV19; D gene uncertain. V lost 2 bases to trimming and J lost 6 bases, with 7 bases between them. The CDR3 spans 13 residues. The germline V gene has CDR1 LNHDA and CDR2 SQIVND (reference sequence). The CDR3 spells CASSIYAAGELFF. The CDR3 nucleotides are TGTGCCAGTAGTATATATGCGGCCGGGGAGCTGTTTTTT.

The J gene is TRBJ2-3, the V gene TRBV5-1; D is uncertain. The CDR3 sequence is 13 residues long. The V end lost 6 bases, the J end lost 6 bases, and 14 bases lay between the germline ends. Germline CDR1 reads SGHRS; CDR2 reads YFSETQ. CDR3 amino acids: CASNAVLDDTQYF. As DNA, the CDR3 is TGCGCCAGCAACGCGGTATTAGATGATACGCAGTATTTT.

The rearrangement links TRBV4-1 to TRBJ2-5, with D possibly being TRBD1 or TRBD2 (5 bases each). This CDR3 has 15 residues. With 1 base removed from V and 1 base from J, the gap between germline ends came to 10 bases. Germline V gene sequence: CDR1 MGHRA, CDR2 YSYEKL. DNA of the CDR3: TGCGCCAGCAGCCAAGTTTCGGGGCCCCAAGAGACCCAGTACTTC. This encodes CASSQVSGPQETQYF.

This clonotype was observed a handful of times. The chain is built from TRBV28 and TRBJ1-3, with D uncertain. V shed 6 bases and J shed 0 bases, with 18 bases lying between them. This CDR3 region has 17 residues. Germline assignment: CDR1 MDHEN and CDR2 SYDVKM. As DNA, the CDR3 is TGTGCCAGCAGCTCCCCAATAGGGCCCTTCTCTGGAAACACCATATATTTT. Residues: CASSSPIGPFSGNTIYF.

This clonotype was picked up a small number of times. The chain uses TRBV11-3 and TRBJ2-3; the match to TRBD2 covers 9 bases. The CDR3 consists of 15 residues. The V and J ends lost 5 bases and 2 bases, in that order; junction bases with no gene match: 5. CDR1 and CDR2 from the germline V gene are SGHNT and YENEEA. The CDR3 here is CASSPGLAITDTQYF. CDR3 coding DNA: TGTGCCAGCAGCCCGGGACTAGCTATCACAGATACGCAGTATTTT.

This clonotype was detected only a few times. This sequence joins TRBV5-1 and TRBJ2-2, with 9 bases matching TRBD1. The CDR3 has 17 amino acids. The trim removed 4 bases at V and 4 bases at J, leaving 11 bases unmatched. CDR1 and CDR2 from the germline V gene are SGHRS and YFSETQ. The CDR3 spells CASSRPGQGQSTGELFF. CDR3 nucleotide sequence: TGCGCCAGCAGCCGCCCGGGACAGGGACAGAGCACCGGGGAGCTGTTTTTT.

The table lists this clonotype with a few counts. CDR3 bases: TGCAGCGTTGAAAATGTCGGGGCTAGCTACGAGCAGTACTTC. It encodes CSVENVGASYEQYF. This chain joins TRBV29-1 and TRBJ2-7; D tentatively fits TRBD1 or TRBD2 (5 bases each). Germline assignment: CDR1 SQVTM and CDR2 ANQGSEA. CDR3 size: 14 residues. Trimming stripped 2 bases from V and 3 bases from J, with 14 bases between.

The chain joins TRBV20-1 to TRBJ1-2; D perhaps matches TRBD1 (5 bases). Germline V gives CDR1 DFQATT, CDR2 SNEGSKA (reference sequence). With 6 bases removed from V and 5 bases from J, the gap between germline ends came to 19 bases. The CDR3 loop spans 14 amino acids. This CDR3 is CSAPPTGRGYGYTF. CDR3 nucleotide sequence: TGCAGTGCCCCACCGACGGGACGGGGGTATGGCTACACCTTC.

Written as DNA, the CDR3 is TGTGCCAGCAGTTTGGTGGCAGACAAGAATCAGCCCCAGCATTTT. Translating it yields CASSLVADKNQPQHF. The genes are TRBV12-3 or TRBV12-4 and TRBJ1-5, with D unresolved. Trimming cost V 3 bases and J 4 bases, with 13 bases left between them. The CDR3 runs 15 residues.

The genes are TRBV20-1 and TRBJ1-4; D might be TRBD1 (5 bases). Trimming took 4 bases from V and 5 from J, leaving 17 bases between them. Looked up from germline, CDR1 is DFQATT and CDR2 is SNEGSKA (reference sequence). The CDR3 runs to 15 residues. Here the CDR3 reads CSANRLGQPNEKLFF. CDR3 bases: TGCAGTGCTAATCGCCTGGGGCAGCCGAATGAAAAACTGTTTTTT.

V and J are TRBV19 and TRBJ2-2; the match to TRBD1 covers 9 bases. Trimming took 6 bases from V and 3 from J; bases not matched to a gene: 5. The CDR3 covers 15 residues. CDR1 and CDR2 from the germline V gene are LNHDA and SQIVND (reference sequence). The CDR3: CASSTGTGYTGELFF. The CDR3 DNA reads TGTGCCAGTAGCACCGGGACAGGGTACACCGGGGAGCTGTTTTTT.

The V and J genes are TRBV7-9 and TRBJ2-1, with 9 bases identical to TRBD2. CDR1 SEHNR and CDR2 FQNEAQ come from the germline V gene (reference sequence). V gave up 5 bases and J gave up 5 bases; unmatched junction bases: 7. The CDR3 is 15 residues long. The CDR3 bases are TGTGCCAGCAGCCGGCCCGTAGCGGGAGACAATGAGCAGTTCTTC. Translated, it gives CASSRPVAGDNEQFF. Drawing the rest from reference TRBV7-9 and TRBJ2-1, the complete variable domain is DTGVSQNPRHKITKRGQNVTFRCDPISEHNRLYWYRQTLGQGPEFLTYFQNEAQLEKSRLLSDRFSAERPKGSFSTLEIQRTEQGDSAMYLCASSRPVAGDNEQFFGPGTRLTVL.

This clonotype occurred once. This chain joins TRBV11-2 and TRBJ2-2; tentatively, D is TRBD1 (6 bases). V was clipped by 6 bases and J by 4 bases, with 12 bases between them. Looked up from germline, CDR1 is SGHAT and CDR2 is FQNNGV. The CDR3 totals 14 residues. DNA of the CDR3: TGTGCCAGCAGAGAACAGGGAGTCACCGGGGAGCTGTTTTTT. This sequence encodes CASREQGVTGELFF.

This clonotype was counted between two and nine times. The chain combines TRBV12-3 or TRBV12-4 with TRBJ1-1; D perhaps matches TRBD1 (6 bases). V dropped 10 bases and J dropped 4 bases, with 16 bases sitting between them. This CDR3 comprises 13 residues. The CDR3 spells CAITLQGGTEAFF. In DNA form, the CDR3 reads TGTGCCATCACCTTACAGGGTGGCACTGAAGCTTTCTTT.

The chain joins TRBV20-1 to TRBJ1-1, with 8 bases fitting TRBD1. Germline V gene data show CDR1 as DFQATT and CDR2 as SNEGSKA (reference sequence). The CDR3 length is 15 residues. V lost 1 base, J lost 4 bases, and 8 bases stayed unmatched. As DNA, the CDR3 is TGCAGTGCTAGAGCGACACAGGGGGTGAGCACTGAAGCTTTCTTT. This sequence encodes CSARATQGVSTEAFF.

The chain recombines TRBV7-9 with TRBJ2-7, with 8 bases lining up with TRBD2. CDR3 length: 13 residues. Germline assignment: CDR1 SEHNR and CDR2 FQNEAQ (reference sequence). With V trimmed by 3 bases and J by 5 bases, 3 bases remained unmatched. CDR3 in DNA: TGTGCCAGCAGCTTTCGACTAGCGCACGAGCAGTACTTC. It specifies CASSFRLAHEQYF. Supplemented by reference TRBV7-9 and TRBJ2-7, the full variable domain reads DTGVSQNPRHKITKRGQNVTFRCDPISEHNRLYWYRQTLGQGPEFLTYFQNEAQLEKSRLLSDRFSAERPKGSFSTLEIQRTEQGDSAMYLCASSFRLAHEQYFGPGTRLTVT.

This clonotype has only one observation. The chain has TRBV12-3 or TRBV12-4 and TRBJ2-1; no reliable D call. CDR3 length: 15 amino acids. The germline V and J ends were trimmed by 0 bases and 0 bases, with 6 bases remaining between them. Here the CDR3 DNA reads TGTGCCAGCAGTTTAGCTTCCGTCTCCTACAATGAGCAGTTCTTC. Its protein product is CASSLASVSYNEQFF.